This T cell receptor (beta chain) is from a study of cytomegalovirus exposure and HLA in healthy donors. PCR primers comprised 60 Vbeta and 13 Jbeta primers. Sequenced by immunoSEQ multiplex PCR; TCRdb stores in-frame clones only, minus some. The table lists 95,000 to 110,000 clones, around 80% of them singletons. Study observations and caveats: Reports described diagnosis of cytomegalovirus status by the classifier as highly specific and sensitive.

Details on this clone: Its antigen is still unknown.

The CDR3 runs to 15 residues. Trimming cost V 2 bases and J 2 bases; bases outside gene matches: 6. In germline, CDR1 is SGHVS, CDR2 FQNEAQ. The sequence was obtained from a woman aged 18-30 years in good health and CMV-seropositive. The rearrangement links TRBV7-8 to TRBJ2-7, with 7 nucleotides matching TRBD2. Sequencing was performed on PBMCs. The CDR3 loop is CASSLSAGAPYEQYF. CDR3 in DNA: TGTGCCAGCAGCTTATCGGCGGGAGCACCCTACGAGCAGTACTTC.